Below, 9 T cell receptor beta chains from the same sample are listed, as sequenced in a study of T cell responses to AZD1222 COVID-19 vaccine. The method was immunoSEQ multiplex PCR; TCRdb's version includes in-frame clones alone and lacks a portion of them. The sample holds 150,000 to 200,000 clones, approximately 92% seen once. The sample here was peripheral blood, taken on day 0 of AZD1222 vaccination. The receptors shown here come from an adult in good health.

The genes are TRBV4-3 and TRBJ1-3; D may be TRBD1 (6 bases). Deletions cut 1 base from V and 3 bases from J, with 16 bases between. Per germline, CDR1 LGHNA and CDR2 YSLEER. The CDR3 has 17 amino acids. The CDR3 coding sequence is TGCGCCAGCAGCCAAGGGTCTTGGGGGGCGGGTGGAAACACCATATATTTT. Translating gives CASSQGSWGAGGNTIYF.

CDR3 nucleotides: TGTGCCAGCAGTGCGTACAGGGATGAAAAACTGTTTTTT. Translation: CASSAYRDEKLFF. The chain is built from TRBV28 and TRBJ1-4; D is possibly TRBD1 (6 bases). V shed 5 bases and J shed 6 bases, with 10 bases lying between them. This CDR3 is 13 amino acids long. Germline V gives CDR1 MDHEN, CDR2 SYDVKM.

This chain connects TRBV6-5 to TRBJ1-1; TRBD1 is a possible D gene (6 bases). The CDR3 is 13 residues long. V shed 2 bases and J shed 7 bases, with 11 bases lying between them. Germline V gene data show CDR1 as MNHEY and CDR2 as SVGAGI. The CDR3, as DNA: TGTGCCAGCAGTTACAGACGAGGGGGTGAAGCTTTCTTT. Translation: CASSYRRGGEAFF.

This rearrangement joins TRBV30 to TRBJ2-5; D ambiguous. V was cut by 1 base and J by 5 bases, with 11 bases left in between. CDR1 is GTSNPN and CDR2 is SVGIG in the germline V gene (reference sequence). CDR3 length: 13 amino acids. CDR3 amino acids: CAWSDGWVETQYF. In nucleotides, the CDR3 is TGTGCCTGGAGTGACGGGTGGGTGGAGACCCAGTACTTC.

The chain combines TRBV11-1 with TRBJ1-6, with unresolved D. CDR3 size: 14 residues. Deletions cut 1 base from V and 10 bases from J, with 11 bases between. Per germline, CDR1 SGHAT and CDR2 FQDESV (reference sequence). CDR3 DNA: TGTGCCAGCAGCTTAGGGGTTCGACAATCACCCCTCCACTTT. Translation gives CASSLGVRQSPLHF. Filled out from reference TRBV11-1 and TRBJ1-6, the complete variable domain reads EAEVAQSPRYKITEKSQAVAFWCDPISGHATLYWYRQILGQGPELLVQFQDESVVDDSQLPKDRFSAERLKGVDSTLKIQPAELGDSAMYLCASSLGVRQSPLHFGNGTRLTVT.

This chain links TRBV9 with TRBJ2-2, with D tentatively TRBD1 (5 bases). CDR1 and CDR2 (germline): SGDLS, YYNGEE. Trimming pared 6 bases from V and 3 bases from J, leaving 6 bases between. This CDR3 has 12 amino acids. The CDR3 DNA reads as TGTGCCAGCAAGGGGTACACCGGGGAGCTGTTTTTT. It yields the protein CASKGYTGELFF.

CDR3 nucleotides: TGTGCCAGCAGCCTCCGGACAGGGCAAGATACGCAGTATTTT. It codes for CASSLRTGQDTQYF. J is TRBJ2-3 and V is TRBV7-2; 8 bases map to TRBD1. The CDR3 extends over 14 amino acids. CDR1 is SGHTA and CDR2 is FQGNSA in the germline V gene. Germline trimming cut 5 bases from V and 5 bases from J; bases unmatched to any gene: 6.

The chain couples TRBV15 to TRBJ1-2; TRBD1 is a possible D gene (6 bases). Germline-derived CDR1 and CDR2 are LNHNV and YYDKDF (reference sequence). CDR3 size: 12 residues. Deletions cut 1 base from V and 8 bases from J, with 8 bases between. CDR3 sequence: CATSRATGGYTF. The CDR3 DNA reads TGTGCCACCAGCAGAGCTACAGGGGGCTACACCTTC.

The V and J genes are TRBV4-3 and TRBJ1-6; D not certain. The CDR3 covers 16 residues. V lost 0 bases and J 7 bases, leaving 13 bases between the germline ends. Germline assignment: CDR1 LGHNA and CDR2 YSLEER. The CDR3 is CASSQDPTRRNSPLHF. In nucleotides, the CDR3 is TGCGCCAGCAGCCAAGATCCGACACGGCGAAATTCACCCCTCCACTTT.